This T cell receptor (beta chain) was sequenced in a study of cytomegalovirus exposure and HLA in healthy donors. Use of 60 Vbeta and 13 Jbeta primers characterized the PCR. Clones were sequenced by immunoSEQ multiplex PCR, and TCRdb holds only the in-frame ones, with some missing. The sample contains under 150,000 clones, roughly 79% of which appear only once. CDR3 size: 15 residues. Germline loops: CDR1 SGHVS, CDR2 FNYEAQ. The V segment lost 2 bases and the J segment 4 bases; nucleotides outside the gene matches: 6. As for this clone: Its antigen is unknown. This likely comes from a read error, as the CDR3 has no conserved phenylalanine or tryptophan at its end.

The study, taken as a whole, reports: For most TCR sequences rarity was the rule, although some public TCRs occurred in many donors.

V and J are TRBV7-6 and TRBJ1-1, with 8 bases matching TRBD1. The receptor was isolated from a man between 18 and 29 years old in good health and CMV-seronegative. The sequencing input was PBMCs. The CDR3 DNA follows: TGTGCCAGCAGCTTATCCCCCGGGACAGGCACTGAAGCTTTCTGT. Translation: CASSLSPGTGTEAFC.